This entry lists 29 T cell receptor beta chains sequenced from one sample in a study of cytomegalovirus exposure and HLA in healthy donors. The table came from immunoSEQ multiplex PCR; TCRdb's copy has only in-frame clones and leaves some out. Here the sample spans some 240,000 clones, about nine tenths being singletons. Specimen: PBMCs. The source of these receptors is a woman aged 18 to 35 in good health and CMV-seropositive.

The chain has TRBV7-3 and TRBJ1-2, with 7 bases aligning to TRBD1. The V and J ends lost 2 bases and 2 bases, in that order; junction bases with no gene match: 5. The CDR3 length is 15 residues. Germline-derived CDR1 and CDR2 are SGHTA and FQGTGA. CDR3 amino acids: CASSLGDSPNYGYTF. The CDR3 DNA is TGTGCCAGCAGCTTAGGGGACAGCCCAAACTATGGCTACACCTTC.

The rearrangement uses TRBV6-6 and TRBJ1-1; tentative D call: TRBD1 (6 bases). This CDR3 has 12 residues. V shed 7 bases and J shed 3 bases, with 9 bases lying between them. CDR1 is MNHNY and CDR2 is SVGAGI in the germline V gene (reference sequence). The CDR3 spells CASKWTDTEAFF. Here the CDR3 DNA reads TGTGCCAGCAAGTGGACAGACACTGAAGCTTTCTTT.

The chain employs TRBV5-4 and TRBJ2-1; 8 positions match TRBD1. Germline loops: CDR1 SGHNT, CDR2 YYREEE (reference sequence). Trimming removed 4 bases from V and 5 bases from J; junction bases left unmatched: 8. The CDR3 spans 15 residues. CDR3 sequence: CASSMDRARDNEQFF. CDR3 nucleotide sequence: TGTGCCAGCAGCATGGACAGGGCTCGGGACAATGAGCAGTTCTTC.

This sequence joins TRBV11-3 and TRBJ2-7, with 7 bases fitting TRBD2. With V trimmed by 5 bases and J by 5 bases, 12 bases remained unmatched. CDR3 length equals 15 residues. Germline V gene lookup returns CDR1 SGHNT and CDR2 YENEEA. The CDR3 loop is CASSGGGGSYHEQYF. In DNA form, the CDR3 reads TGTGCCAGCAGCGGCGGGGGAGGTTCGTACCACGAGCAGTACTTC.

The rearrangement links TRBV5-1 to TRBJ1-4; 7 bases align to TRBD1. This CDR3 is 15 amino acids long. Losses at the gene ends were 4 bases for V and 8 bases for J; bases not matched to a gene: 11. Germline CDR1 is SGHRS and CDR2 is YFSETQ. CDR3 DNA: TGCGCCAGCAGCCGTGGACAGGTCGCCATAGAAAAACTGTTTTTT. It is translated as CASSRGQVAIEKLFF.

The chain combines TRBV7-9 with TRBJ2-1, with 13 bases lining up with TRBD2. Germline V gene lookup returns CDR1 SEHNR and CDR2 FQNEAQ (reference sequence). CDR3 size: 15 residues. The junction had 4 bases not matched to a gene; V was cut back by 5 bases and J by 6 bases. CDR3 bases: TGTGCCAGCAGCGGAACTAGCGGGAGGGCCAATGAGCAGTTCTTC. Translation gives CASSGTSGRANEQFF.

This chain connects TRBV5-4 to TRBJ2-2; the D gene is possibly TRBD2 (6 bases). V lost 2 bases to trimming and J lost 1 base, with 12 bases between them. Germline lookup yields CDR1 SGHNT and CDR2 YYREEE (reference sequence). The CDR3 runs to 16 residues. CDR3 DNA sequence: TGTGCCAGCAGCTTTGGCGATAGCGGGAACACCGGGGAGCTGTTTTTT. Protein: CASSFGDSGNTGELFF.

The chain recombines TRBV28 with TRBJ2-1, with TRBD1 matching 12 bases. Germline V lookup: CDR1 MDHEN, CDR2 SYDVKM. J lost 14 bases, V lost 5 bases, and 13 bases had no gene match. CDR3 size: 15 residues. As DNA, the CDR3 is TGTGCCAGCAGTGGCGGGGGGACAGGGGGCGCAGTGAAGTTCTTC. Translation: CASSGGGTGGAVKFF.

J is TRBJ2-3 and V is TRBV9, with unresolved D. CDR3 length: 13 amino acids. Germline CDR1 SGDLS, CDR2 YYNGEE. Trimming took 4 bases from V and 2 from J, leaving 8 bases between them. The chain's CDR3 is CASSPKYTDTQYF. The CDR3 DNA follows: TGTGCCAGCAGCCCTAAATACACAGATACGCAGTATTTT.

This chain connects TRBV9 to TRBJ1-2; D is undetermined. CDR3 length equals 14 residues. The V end was cut by 0 bases, the J end by 4 bases, with 10 bases between. Germline V CDR1 and CDR2: SGDLS, YYNGEE. The CDR3 loop is CASSVESGFYGYTF. In DNA form, the CDR3 reads TGTGCCAGCAGCGTAGAGTCCGGGTTCTATGGCTACACCTTC.

The genes are TRBV27 and TRBJ1-5; D might be TRBD1 (6 bases). From germline, CDR1 is MNHEY and CDR2 SMNVEV (reference sequence). CDR3 size: 16 residues. Trimming removed 5 bases at V and 1 base at J, with 15 bases between. CDR3 nucleotides: TGTGCCAGCAGTCAGAGGACAGAGCCCAGCAATCAGCCCCAGCATTTT. This codes for CASSQRTEPSNQPQHF.

This chain joins TRBV27 and TRBJ2-7, with 8 bases matching TRBD1. Unmatched junction bases numbered 9, after V lost 8 bases and J lost 3 bases. Germline values: CDR1 MNHEY, CDR2 SMNVEV (reference sequence). The CDR3 extends over 14 amino acids. The CDR3 DNA sequence: TGTGCCAGCGGTTACAGGGGGTTCAACTACGAGCAGTACTTC. Its translation: CASGYRGFNYEQYF.

J is TRBJ2-7 and V is TRBV5-1, with D possibly being TRBD2 (5 bases). From germline, CDR1 is SGHRS and CDR2 YFSETQ. Trimming stripped 4 bases from V and 6 bases from J, with 11 bases between. There are 12 residues in the CDR3. The CDR3 coding sequence is TGCGCCAGCAGCCCAAGTGAGGGCGAGCAGTACTTC. Its translation is CASSPSEGEQYF.

The sample holds a few counts of this clone. The chain is built from TRBV25-1 and TRBJ2-1; 8 bases are a match to TRBD2. The CDR3 consists of 15 residues. V was clipped by 4 bases and J by 0 bases; unmatched bases: 2. The V gene's germline CDR1 is MGHDK and CDR2 SYGVNS. The CDR3 loop is CASSGGTSSYNEQFF. Here the CDR3 DNA reads TGTGCCAGCAGTGGTGGGACTAGCTCCTACAATGAGCAGTTCTTC.

This chain links TRBV4-2 with TRBJ2-1, with D possibly TRBD1 on 6 matching bases. Between the trimmed V and J ends, which lost 1 base and 5 bases, there was a span of 21 bases. Germline V CDR1 and CDR2: LGHNA, YNFKEQ. The CDR3 covers 18 residues. As DNA, the CDR3 is TGTGCCAGCAGCCAAGTATTCAGGGGTGGTGCGAGGGACAATGAGCAGTTCTTC. Translating it yields CASSQVFRGGARDNEQFF.

The gene calls are TRBV14 and TRBJ1-2, with no clear D. CDR1 and CDR2 (germline): SGHDN, FVKESK. Trimming pared 0 bases from V and 2 bases from J, leaving 7 bases between. The CDR3 extends over 14 amino acids. The DNA of the CDR3 is TGTGCCAGCAGCCAAGAGCTAGGCAACTATGGCTACACCTTC. Protein: CASSQELGNYGYTF.

This chain uses TRBV5-1 with TRBJ1-2, with D tentatively TRBD1 (6 bases). Trimming removed 4 bases from V and 3 bases from J, with 13 bases in between. Germline V gene data show CDR1 as SGHRS and CDR2 as YFSETQ. The CDR3 has 14 amino acids. As DNA, the CDR3 is TGCGCCAGCAGCCCCCGGACAGCAGACTATGGCTACACCTTC. Translated, it gives CASSPRTADYGYTF. Filled out from reference TRBV5-1 and TRBJ1-2, the complete variable domain reads KAGVTQTPRYLIKTRGQQVTLSCSPISGHRSVSWYQQTPGQGLQFLFEYFSETQRNKGNFPGRFSGRQFSNSRSEMNVSTLELGDSALYLCASSPRTADYGYTFGSGTRLTVV.

The chain carries TRBV28 and TRBJ2-3; 11 bases agree with TRBD2. Germline trimming cut 6 bases from V and 7 bases from J; bases unmatched to any gene: 9. The CDR3 is 15 residues long. CDR1 MDHEN and CDR2 SYDVKM come from the germline V gene. CDR3 residues: CASRASGRRRNTQYF. The CDR3 region has the DNA TGTGCCAGCAGGGCTAGCGGGAGGAGGCGAAATACGCAGTATTTT.

This clone was detected only a few times. The V call is TRBV19, the J call TRBJ1-4, with 7 bases matching TRBD1. CDR3 length: 17 amino acids. V trimming: 5 bases; J trimming: 7 bases; junction bases outside the gene matches: 16. CDR1 and CDR2 from the germline V gene are LNHDA and SQIVND (reference sequence). Here the CDR3 reads CASSFRQGYGEGEKLFF. The CDR3 nucleotides read TGTGCCAGTAGTTTCCGACAGGGATATGGCGAGGGTGAAAAACTGTTTTTT.

This chain links TRBV6-6 with TRBJ2-1; D is possibly TRBD2 (6 bases). The CDR3 is 14 amino acids. Germline CDR1 is MNHNY and CDR2 is SVGAGI (reference sequence). V was trimmed by 7 bases and J by 8 bases, leaving 18 bases between them. The CDR3 is CASTPGSSGDEQFF. The CDR3 DNA sequence: TGTGCCAGCACCCCGGGGAGTAGCGGCGATGAGCAGTTCTTC.

This clone was recorded only once. The V call is TRBV5-1, the J call TRBJ1-1; D is perhaps TRBD1 (5 bases). V dropped 2 bases and J dropped 0 bases, with 8 bases sitting between them. In germline, CDR1 is SGHRS, CDR2 YFSETQ. This CDR3 is built from 14 residues. This chain's CDR3 is CASSLTQVNTEAFF. In DNA, the CDR3 is TGCGCCAGCAGCTTAACACAGGTGAACACTGAAGCTTTCTTT.

The chain combines TRBV6-5 with TRBJ1-1; 9 bases align to TRBD1. The germline V gene encodes CDR1 MNHEY and CDR2 SVGAGI. V lost 0 bases and J lost 4; bases outside the gene matches: 3. This CDR3 region has 15 residues. CDR3 in amino acids: CASSYSYRGLTEAFF. The DNA for the CDR3 is TGTGCCAGCAGTTACTCGTACAGGGGGCTCACTGAAGCTTTCTTT.

The chain carries TRBV7-3 and TRBJ1-1, with D maybe TRBD1 (6 bases). This CDR3 region has 14 residues. Trimming cost V 5 bases and J 1 base, with 11 bases left between them. Germline lookup yields CDR1 SGHTA and CDR2 FQGTGA. The CDR3 region is CASSLQGWNTEAFF. The CDR3 coding sequence is TGTGCCAGCAGCCTACAGGGTTGGAACACTGAAGCTTTCTTT.

In this sample, this clone turned up a few times. The V gene is TRBV5-6, the J gene TRBJ1-5; tentative D call: TRBD1 (5 bases). Germline CDR1 reads SGHDT; CDR2 reads YYEEEE. V gave up 2 bases and J gave up 4 bases, with 13 bases separating them. CDR3 length: 15 residues. CDR3 nucleotides: TGTGCCAGCAGCTTCCGCCAGGGTGCGAATCAGCCCCAGCATTTT. Its translation: CASSFRQGANQPQHF.

CDR3 loop: CASSPRALVAGMNTEAFF. The CDR3 nucleotides are TGCGCCAGCAGCCCCCGGGCGTTAGTTGCAGGGATGAACACTGAAGCTTTCTTT. The V call is TRBV5-1, the J call TRBJ1-1; D might be TRBD1 (5 bases). The CDR3 is 18 amino acids. Germline V gene sequence: CDR1 SGHRS, CDR2 YFSETQ. Trimming removed 4 bases at V and 0 bases at J, with 22 bases between.

This clone appeared many times. This sequence joins TRBV6-4 and TRBJ2-1; D may be TRBD1 (5 bases). Trimming removed 2 bases at V and 6 bases at J, with 14 bases between. There are 15 residues in the CDR3. The germline V gene encodes CDR1 MRHNA and CDR2 SNTAGT. The CDR3 DNA reads TGTGCCAGCAGTGACGCGAGTGGACATAGCAATGAGCAGTTCTTC. Its protein is CASSDASGHSNEQFF.

In its sample, this clone was seen once. V usage is TRBV27 and J usage is TRBJ1-1, with TRBD1 identical over 9 bases. Germline CDR1 and CDR2: MNHEY and SMNVEV (reference sequence). The CDR3 has 15 amino acids. J lost 4 bases, V lost 4 bases, and 7 bases had no gene match. CDR3 amino acids: CASSSPDRGSTEAFF. In DNA form, the CDR3 reads TGTGCCAGCAGTTCTCCGGACAGGGGCAGCACTGAAGCTTTCTTT.

This chain connects TRBV9 to TRBJ2-7; D possibly corresponds to TRBD1 (6 bases). The CDR3 extends over 14 amino acids. The V and J ends lost 0 bases and 4 bases respectively, with 11 bases between them. CDR1 SGDLS and CDR2 YYNGEE come from the germline V gene. In DNA, the CDR3 is TGTGCCAGCAGCGTAGAGGACAGATTTTACGAGCAGTACTTC. This gives the protein CASSVEDRFYEQYF.

This clone was detected only once. This chain uses TRBV10-3 with TRBJ2-3; the D gene is possibly TRBD1 (5 bases). V was clipped by 0 bases and J by 6 bases, with 16 bases between them. Germline V lookup: CDR1 ENHRY, CDR2 SYGVKD. The CDR3 runs 16 residues. CDR3 loop: CAISESMGLAGDTQYF. The CDR3 bases are TGTGCCATCAGTGAGTCGATGGGGCTGGCTGGGGATACGCAGTATTTT.